The rows below give T cell receptor beta chains drawn from one sample of a study of blood T cell repertoires in COVID-19. TCRdb keeps only in-frame clones here, not all; method: immunoSEQ multiplex PCR. The sample records about 180,000 clones, about 87% being singletons. Input material: peripheral blood. The source is a woman between 25 and 40 years old with acute or convalescent COVID-19. CDR3s include the opening cysteine and the closing phenylalanine or tryptophan. The D gene is left open where the match is weak. Clone size is not always given. Where it is, it says once, few, many or a class for expanded clones.

-	-	TRBV28	TRBJ1-5	TGTGCCAGCAGTTTCCACAGCCTGGTGGAGCCCCAGCATTTT	CASSFHSLVEPQHF
TRBD1	-	TRBV7-9	TRBJ1-5	TGTGCCAGCAGCAAGGGACAGGCGGTCCAGCCCCAGCATTTT	CASSKGQAVQPQHF
-	-	TRBV19	TRBJ2-1	TGTGCCAGTAGTATGGAGACTAGTACCTACAATGAGCAGTTCTTC	CASSMETSTYNEQFF
-	-	TRBV7-9	TRBJ2-3	TGTGCCAGCTATCATCAGATCACAGATACGCAGTATTTT	CASYHQITDTQYF
-	-	TRBV7-9	TRBJ2-1	TGTGCCAGCAGCTTATTTTCTGGGGCCGATGAGCAGTTCTTC	CASSLFSGADEQFF
-	-	TRBV28	TRBJ1-4	TGTGCCAGCAGTTTCAGCGGCGGGAAACTGTTTTTT	CASSFSGGKLFF
-	-	TRBV19	TRBJ2-1	TGTGCCAGTAGTCCGACTATTAATGAGCAGTTCTTC	CASSPTINEQFF
-	-	TRBV7-9	TRBJ2-1	TGTGCCATCCCCCCCCAGACCCGGCAGGATGAGCAGTTCTTC	CAIPPQTRQDEQFF
TRBD2	-	TRBV28	TRBJ2-1	TGTGCCAGCAGTGCATATGGGATAGCGGGAGGGCCACTTGAGCAGTTCTTC	CASSAYGIAGGPLEQFF
-	-	TRBV28	TRBJ2-7	TGTGCCAGCAGTGAGCAGGGGCCCTCCTACGAGCAGTACTTC	CASSEQGPSYEQYF
-	-	TRBV25-1	TRBJ1-2	TGTGCCAGCAGGGAGTATTATGGCTACACCTTC	CASREYYGYTF
-	-	TRBV29-1	TRBJ2-1	TGCAGTGTCTCCCAAGACTTATACAATGAGCAGTTCTTC	CSVSQDLYNEQFF
-	-	TRBV6-1	TRBJ1-3	TGTGCCAGCAGTGAAATGCGATCTGGAAACACCATATATTTT	CASSEMRSGNTIYF
-	-	TRBV24-1	TRBJ1-5	TGTGCCACCAGCAGGGATTTAAATCAGCCCCAGCATTTT	CATSRDLNQPQHF
-	-	TRBV27	TRBJ2-6	TGTGCCAGCGGGAGACCCCCCGGGATGCTAACTGGGGCCAACGTCCTGACTTTC	CASGRPPGMLTGANVLTF
-	once	TRBV12-5	TRBJ2-1	TGTGCTAGTGGTTTAGCGGTCTCCTACAATGAGCAGTTCTTC	CASGLAVSYNEQFF
-	-	TRBV7-8	TRBJ2-1	TGTGCCAGCAGCTTCAAACCGGGACTTTACAATGAGCAGTTCTTC	CASSFKPGLYNEQFF
-	-	TRBV9	TRBJ2-5	TGTGCCAGCAGCGTATTCGGGGTCGAGACCCAGTACTTC	CASSVFGVETQYF
-	-	TRBV6-5	TRBJ2-1	TGTGCCAGCGGAAAGGGAGTGGAGCAGTTCTTC	CASGKGVEQFF
-	-	TRBV5-1	TRBJ2-7	TGCGCCAGCAGCTTGTCGGGGGTTGGCGAGCAGTACTTC	CASSLSGVGEQYF
TRBD1	-	TRBV6-6	TRBJ1-5	TGTGCCACCTTAAGGACAGGGAATCAGCCCCAGCATTTT	CATLRTGNQPQHF
-	-	TRBV5-1	TRBJ1-5	TGCGCCAGCAGCTTGGAAGGCCTAGGCGAGCCCCAGCATTTT	CASSLEGLGEPQHF
-	-	TRBV23-1	TRBJ1-5	TGCGCCAGCTTGTGGCAGGGGACGAGGGGTCAGCCCCAGCATTTT	CASLWQGTRGQPQHF
-	-	TRBV28	TRBJ2-7	TGTGCCGCAACCTCACCCGGGACAAAAAGCTACGAGCAGTACTTC	CAATSPGTKSYEQYF
-	-	TRBV9	TRBJ1-5	TGTGCCAGCAGCGTAACAGGGTTCGGGCAGCCCCAGCATTTT	CASSVTGFGQPQHF
-	-	TRBV28	TRBJ1-6	TGTGCCAGCAGCCCGGGGGGAAATAATTCACCCCTCCACTTT	CASSPGGNNSPLHF